The next 18 T cell receptor beta chains were all read from a single sample in a study of T cell responses to AZD1222 COVID-19 vaccine. The table came from immunoSEQ multiplex PCR; TCRdb's copy has only in-frame clones and leaves some out. Found here are some 150,000 clones, around 88% of them singletons; the top ten hold 3% to 4%. The sequencing here drew on peripheral blood, taken on day 0 of MenACWY control vaccination. These receptors came from an adult in good health.

This chain connects TRBV11-3 to TRBJ1-2; TRBD1 matches 7 bases. Germline V gene data show CDR1 as SGHNT and CDR2 as YENEEA. The length of the CDR3 is 14 residues. V shed 5 bases, J shed 4 bases, and the junction held 7 bases outside the gene matches. The CDR3 DNA is TGTGCCAGCAGCGCGGGACAGCAGGGCTATGGCTACACCTTC. Translated, it gives CASSAGQQGYGYTF.

CDR3: CASTARWGVQGDEQYF. The CDR3 DNA reads as TGTGCCAGCACCGCCCGCTGGGGTGTGCAGGGGGACGAGCAGTACTTC. V gene TRBV7-9 combines with J gene TRBJ2-7; 7 nucleotides align to TRBD1. The CDR3 consists of 16 residues. The trim removed 7 bases at V and 5 bases at J, leaving 17 bases unmatched. Germline V gene lookup returns CDR1 SEHNR and CDR2 FQNEAQ (reference sequence).

The chain is built from TRBV4-3 and TRBJ1-1, with D possibly TRBD1 on 5 matching bases. CDR3 length equals 16 residues. Germline CDR1 LGHNA, CDR2 YSLEER. V gave up 0 bases and J gave up 8 bases, with 19 bases separating them. CDR3 residues: CASSQDLVRAGEEAFF. CDR3 nucleotides: TGCGCCAGCAGCCAAGATTTAGTCCGTGCGGGGGAGGAAGCTTTCTTT.

V usage is TRBV28 and J usage is TRBJ1-4; D ambiguous. V was clipped by 7 bases and J by 8 bases, with 14 bases between them. Germline lookup yields CDR1 MDHEN and CDR2 SYDVKM. The CDR3 is made up of 13 amino acids. CDR3 DNA: TGTGCCAGCACCCCGCCAGGACGAGAAAAACTGTTTTTT. Translated, it gives CASTPPGREKLFF.

V gene TRBV11-2 combines with J gene TRBJ2-2, with D maybe TRBD1 (5 bases). In germline, CDR1 is SGHAT, CDR2 FQNNGV. V was trimmed by 1 base and J by 2 bases, leaving 14 bases between them. This CDR3 has 17 residues. CDR3 nucleotides: TGTGCCAGCAGCTTAGGTCGCAGGGCATTTAACACCGGGGAGCTGTTTTTT. Translating gives CASSLGRRAFNTGELFF.

This clone appeared once. The chain is built from TRBV3-1 (or the pseudogene TRBV3-2) and TRBJ1-2, with unresolved D. Trimming pared 4 bases from V and 5 bases from J, leaving 8 bases between. The CDR3 is made up of 12 amino acids. Germline loops: CDR1 LGHDT, CDR2 YNNKEL (reference sequence). The CDR3 DNA reads as TGTGCCAGCAGCCCTGGGGAGTATGGCTACACCTTC. Translating gives CASSPGEYGYTF.

The gene calls are TRBV30 and TRBJ1-1; D gene ambiguous. The CDR3 covers 13 residues. The V gene lost 7 bases and the J gene lost 3 bases, with 15 bases spanning the gap. Germline loops: CDR1 GTSNPN, CDR2 SVGIG (reference sequence). The CDR3 protein is CAFKARSHTEAFF. The DNA for the CDR3 is TGTGCCTTTAAGGCCAGATCCCACACTGAAGCTTTCTTT.

This clone is a singleton in its sample. Other DNA sequences in the sample encode the same CDR3. This chain joins TRBV5-1 and TRBJ1-5; 8 bases match TRBD1. V gave up 4 bases and J gave up 7 bases; unmatched junction bases: 7. CDR1 is SGHRS, CDR2 YFSETQ, per germline. This CDR3 has 14 amino acids. CDR3 sequence: CASSLGQGGQPQHF. The CDR3 DNA reads TGCGCCAGCAGCCTCGGACAGGGCGGACAGCCCCAGCATTTT.

CDR3 sequence: CASSLGRVQETQYF. CDR3 nucleotide sequence: TGTGCCAGCAGCTTAGGGCGGGTACAAGAGACCCAGTACTTC. The rearrangement uses TRBV7-2 and TRBJ2-5; weak D call: TRBD2 (5 bases). V was trimmed by 1 base and J by 2 bases, leaving 8 bases between them. The CDR3 runs 14 residues. Germline V gene lookup returns CDR1 SGHTA and CDR2 FQGNSA.

The genes are TRBV28 and TRBJ1-5; D is possibly TRBD1 (5 bases). Germline values: CDR1 MDHEN, CDR2 SYDVKM. The V gene lost 6 bases and the J gene lost 2 bases, with 17 bases spanning the gap. The length of the CDR3 is 16 residues. The CDR3, as DNA: TGTGCCAGCAGCCCAACGCAGGGTGGCGGCAATCAGCCCCAGCATTTT. It translates to CASSPTQGGGNQPQHF.

This sequence joins TRBV9 and TRBJ2-1; tentative D call: TRBD2 (5 bases). This CDR3 comprises 13 residues. Trimming took 4 bases from V and 9 from J, leaving 14 bases between them. The germline V gene encodes CDR1 SGDLS and CDR2 YYNGEE. In nucleotides, the CDR3 is TGTGCCAGCAGCCTCCTTACACTAGGTGAGCAGTTCTTC. This codes for CASSLLTLGEQFF.

The rearrangement joins TRBV19 to TRBJ1-5; 9 bases map to TRBD1. The CDR3 runs 15 residues. V lost 8 bases, J lost 3 bases, and 8 bases stayed unmatched. CDR1 is LNHDA, CDR2 SQIVND, per germline (reference sequence). CDR3 residues: CASGGQGFSNQPQHF. CDR3 nucleotides: TGTGCCAGTGGGGGACAGGGTTTCTCCAATCAGCCCCAGCATTTT.

The chain links TRBV15 to TRBJ1-2; weak D call: TRBD1 (5 bases). The CDR3 has 13 residues. Germline lookup yields CDR1 LNHNV and CDR2 YYDKDF (reference sequence). Trimming cost V 2 bases and J 2 bases, with 6 bases left between them. The CDR3 nucleotides are TGTGCCACCAGCAGATCAGGGAACTATGGCTACACCTTC. It yields the protein CATSRSGNYGYTF.

The chain couples TRBV18 to TRBJ1-1; no clear D. Germline CDR1 and CDR2: KGHSH and LQKENI. This CDR3 spans 13 amino acids. V was cut by 6 bases and J by 0 bases, with 8 bases left in between. The CDR3 here is CASSPSLNTEAFF. CDR3 nucleotide sequence: TGTGCCAGCTCTCCATCCTTGAACACTGAAGCTTTCTTT.

The chain has TRBV7-2 and TRBJ2-6; D unclear. The germline V gene has CDR1 SGHTA and CDR2 FQGNSA. Deletions cut 2 bases from V and 0 bases from J, with 5 bases between. The CDR3 extends over 15 amino acids. The CDR3 is CASSLRRSGANVLTF. CDR3 DNA: TGTGCCAGCAGCTTAAGGCGCTCTGGGGCCAACGTCCTGACTTTC.

The V and J genes are TRBV7-3 and TRBJ2-2; D gene unclear. CDR3 length: 13 amino acids. Trimming shortened V by 2 bases and J by 7 bases, and 8 bases separated the two germline ends. From germline, CDR1 is SGHTA and CDR2 FQGTGA. The CDR3 protein is CASSLGWGGELFF. As DNA, the CDR3 is TGTGCCAGCAGCTTAGGGTGGGGCGGGGAGCTGTTTTTT.

The V and J genes are TRBV10-1 and TRBJ1-6; D may be TRBD1 (6 bases). The V gene's germline CDR1 is WNHNN and CDR2 SYGVQD (reference sequence). This CDR3 contains 17 residues. V lost 2 bases to trimming and J lost 7 bases, with 18 bases between them. For the CDR3, the DNA is TGCGCCAGCAGTGAGGCGTCGTGGGGGGCTTTGAATTCACCCCTCCACTTT. It encodes CASSEASWGALNSPLHF.

J is TRBJ2-4 and V is TRBV6-5, with 11 nucleotides matching TRBD1. Germline V gene data show CDR1 as MNHEY and CDR2 as SVGAGI. The CDR3 loop spans 14 amino acids. The trim removed 0 bases at V and 8 bases at J, leaving 0 bases unmatched. CDR3 coding DNA: TGTGCCAGCAGTTACTCGGGACAGGGGGACATTCAGTACTTC. Translated: CASSYSGQGDIQYF.